What follows are 6 T cell receptor beta chains derived from one specimen sequenced in a study of breast tumors, draining lymph nodes, adjacent tissues. MiXCR, run by TCRdb on the multiplex PCR reads, gives a single entry per CDR3 protein. The sample lists about 14,000 distinct CDR3 sequences; roughly 50% were seen once. Sequences were obtained from tumor-adjacent breast tissue. The receptors shown here come from a female donor with breast cancer. Some clones in this sample may be carry-over from other donors' samples.

The chain uses TRBV4-2 and TRBJ1-4, with 7 bases lining up with TRBD1. Germline V CDR1 and CDR2: LGHNA, YNFKEQ. Trimming removed 6 bases from V and 7 bases from J; junction bases left unmatched: 2. The CDR3 extends over 12 amino acids. The CDR3 protein is CASRQGSEKLFF. The CDR3 DNA reads TGTGCCAGCAGACAGGGGAGTGAAAAACTGTTTTTT.

The chain combines TRBV2 with TRBJ1-6; a weak D match, TRBD1 (6 bases). Trimming took off 8 bases at V and 7 bases at J, with 18 bases between the two ends. This CDR3 has 15 amino acids. Germline assignment: CDR1 SNHLY and CDR2 FYNNEI. The CDR3 nucleotides read TGTGCCAGCGGAGGACAGCCTAGACCAAATTCACCCCTCCACTTT. It specifies CASGGQPRPNSPLHF.

The chain links TRBV2 to TRBJ1-6; 8 nucleotides agree with TRBD1. Germline loops: CDR1 SNHLY, CDR2 FYNNEI. Trimming at V came to 5 bases and at J to 7 bases, leaving 1 base not matched to a gene. This CDR3 contains 13 residues. Here the CDR3 reads CASSRTGNSPLHF. CDR3 coding DNA: TGTGCCAGCAGTAGGACAGGGAATTCACCCCTCCACTTT.

This clonotype was recorded at least ten times. One base away lies a much larger clone, so this may be a sequencing read error. The gene calls are TRBV11-2 and TRBJ2-1, with D possibly TRBD2 on 6 matching bases. Germline CDR1 SGHAT, CDR2 FQNNGV. CDR3 length equals 11 residues. The CDR3 spells CASSLWGEPFF. CDR3 coding DNA: TGTGCCAGCAGCTTATGGGGGGAGCCGTTCTTC.

The gene calls are TRBV5-1 and TRBJ1-2, with D maybe TRBD1 (5 bases). The V end lost 2 bases, the J end lost 2 bases, and 10 bases lay between the germline ends. The CDR3 runs to 14 residues. Germline V lookup: CDR1 SGHRS, CDR2 YFSETQ. The CDR3 protein is CASSLYGQNYGYTF. DNA for the CDR3: TGCGCCAGCAGCTTATACGGACAAAACTATGGCTACACCTTC.

The gene calls are TRBV7-2 and TRBJ2-5; D may be TRBD2 (6 bases). The CDR3 loop spans 15 amino acids. In germline, CDR1 is SGHTA, CDR2 FQGNSA. Trimming left V 0 bases short and J 6 bases short, with 14 bases between. The CDR3 DNA follows: TGTGCCAGCAGCTTAGCGGGGGGTATGGGGAAGACCCAGTACTTC. Translated, it gives CASSLAGGMGKTQYF.